The 18 T cell receptor beta chains presented below share a single source sample, sequenced in a study of identical twins. TCRdb reprocessed the 5' RACE reads via MiXCR and lists one record per CDR3 protein. This sample has roughly 720,000 distinct CDR3 sequences, with roughly 20% found just once. This sample also appeared in a second study, on T cells expressing NK-cell markers.

The specimen sequenced was PBMCs. The receptors stem from a woman aged 18-30 years in good health.

The J gene is TRBJ2-5, the V gene TRBV7-9; D not certain. Trimming took 8 bases from V and 2 from J, leaving 12 bases between them. Germline CDR1 reads SEHNR; CDR2 reads FQNEAQ (reference sequence). The CDR3 length is 13 residues. DNA for the CDR3: TGTGCCAGCGGCTCGTACAAACAAGAGACCCAGTACTTC. It codes for CASGSYKQETQYF.

The chain employs TRBV6-1 and TRBJ2-7; 9 bases agree with TRBD2. The V gene's germline CDR1 is MNHNS and CDR2 SASEGT. The CDR3 totals 14 residues. V was pared by 8 bases and J by 6 bases, with 11 bases of the junction left unmatched. In DNA form, the CDR3 reads TGTGCCAGCCGGGCTAGCGGGAATTTAGGCGAGCAGTACTTC. This translates into CASRASGNLGEQYF.

This clonotype showed up just a few times. The J gene is TRBJ2-5, the V gene TRBV2; the D gene could be TRBD1 or TRBD2 (5 bases each). This CDR3 is 13 amino acids long. Trimming took off 5 bases at V and 2 bases at J, with 9 bases between the two ends. The V gene's germline CDR1 is SNHLY and CDR2 FYNNEI. Written as DNA, the CDR3 is TGTGCCAGCAGTAGGGACGCTCAAGAGACCCAGTACTTC. Its translation is CASSRDAQETQYF.

This clonotype was seen many times. The CDR3 nucleotides read TGTGCCAGCAGTTTTGGCCGCTATGGCTACACCTTC. Protein: CASSFGRYGYTF. This chain joins TRBV12-3 or TRBV12-4 and TRBJ1-2, with D unresolved. The CDR3 length is 12 residues. V dropped 3 bases and J dropped 4 bases, with 6 bases sitting between them.

The gene calls are TRBV20-1 and TRBJ2-1; 8 nucleotides line up with TRBD2. The ends lost 2 bases at V and 6 bases at J; junction bases unmatched: 9. Germline lookup yields CDR1 DFQATT and CDR2 SNEGSKA (reference sequence). This CDR3 has 15 residues. In nucleotides, the CDR3 is TGCAGTGCTAGATTGGCGGGAGGCCTTCTCAATGAGCAGTTCTTC. Translated, it gives CSARLAGGLLNEQFF.

In its sample, this clonotype was seen a few times. The chain has TRBV4-1 and TRBJ2-2, with D possibly being TRBD1 (6 bases). Trimming took 1 base from V and 4 from J, leaving 16 bases between them. The CDR3 loop spans 17 amino acids. Germline assignment: CDR1 MGHRA and CDR2 YSYEKL. CDR3 in amino acids: CASSQGRTGLPTGELFF. Here the CDR3 DNA reads TGCGCCAGCAGCCAAGGGCGTACAGGGCTACCCACCGGGGAGCTGTTTTTT.

This clonotype was seen a handful of times. V is TRBV15 and J is TRBJ2-1, with D possibly being TRBD2 (6 bases). V dropped 0 bases and J dropped 2 bases, with 8 bases sitting between them. CDR3 length equals 15 residues. Looked up from germline, CDR1 is LNHNV and CDR2 is YYDKDF (reference sequence). The CDR3, as DNA: TGTGCCACCAGCAGAGATAGCGGACCCTACAATGAGCAGTTCTTC. It is translated as CATSRDSGPYNEQFF.

The chain carries TRBV12-3 or TRBV12-4 and TRBJ2-5, with 8 bases lining up with TRBD2. J lost 5 bases, V lost 1 base, and 6 bases had no gene match. The CDR3 sequence is 15 residues long. The CDR3 protein is CASSLGLAKGETQYF. CDR3 sequence (DNA): TGTGCCAGCAGTTTAGGACTAGCGAAGGGGGAGACCCAGTACTTC.

This clonotype was recorded at least ten times. CDR3 amino acids: CASSFQGATWEQYF. Here the CDR3 DNA reads TGCGCCAGCAGCTTTCAGGGGGCGACGTGGGAGCAGTACTTC. The chain is built from TRBV5-1 and TRBJ2-7, with TRBD1 identical over 8 bases. The CDR3 has 14 residues. Per the germline V gene, CDR1 is SGHRS and CDR2 is YFSETQ. Losses at the gene ends were 2 bases for V and 7 bases for J; bases not matched to a gene: 8.

This clonotype appeared a few times. V gene TRBV7-2 combines with J gene TRBJ1-1, with a weak D call TRBD1 (5 bases). Trimming took 1 base from V and 6 from J, leaving 9 bases between them. The CDR3 spans 13 residues. Germline V CDR1 and CDR2: SGHTA, FQGNSA. The chain's CDR3 is CASSLVQDAEAFF. CDR3 nucleotide sequence: TGTGCCAGCAGCTTAGTACAGGATGCTGAAGCTTTCTTT. The complete variable domain, with remaining parts taken from reference TRBV7-2 and TRBJ1-1, reads GAGVSQSPSNKVTEKGKDVELRCDPISGHTALYWYRQSLGQGLEFLIYFQGNSAPDKSGLPSDRFSAERTGGSVSTLTIQRTQQEDSAVYLCASSLVQDAEAFFGQGTRLTVV.

This clonotype was picked up many times. The chain carries TRBV20-1 and TRBJ2-1; 15 bases align to TRBD2. The V gene's germline CDR1 is DFQATT and CDR2 SNEGSKA (reference sequence). The CDR3 loop spans 19 amino acids. The V segment lost 0 bases and the J segment 0 bases; nucleotides outside the gene matches: 6. CDR3 loop: CSARERTSGRALSYNEQFF. For the CDR3, the DNA is TGCAGTGCTAGAGAAAGGACTAGCGGGAGGGCCCTCTCCTACAATGAGCAGTTCTTC.

This chain joins TRBV20-1 and TRBJ2-7, with TRBD2 matching 8 bases. The V and J ends lost 6 bases and 1 base, in that order; junction bases with no gene match: 11. Germline values: CDR1 DFQATT, CDR2 SNEGSKA (reference sequence). This CDR3 comprises 15 residues. CDR3 DNA: TGCAGTGCCCCCCGACCCGGGACTAGATCCTACGAGCAGTACTTC. This encodes CSAPRPGTRSYEQYF.

This clonotype was detected only a few times. The chain uses TRBV27 and TRBJ1-1; 11 bases align to TRBD1. The CDR3 extends over 17 amino acids. The J segment lost 3 bases and the V segment lost 4 bases, leaving 10 bases of the junction unmatched. Germline CDR1 is MNHEY and CDR2 is SMNVEV (reference sequence). CDR3 coding DNA: TGTGCCAGCAGTTCCCGGTTCTGGGACAGGGGGGACACTGAAGCTTTCTTT. Encoded protein: CASSSRFWDRGDTEAFF.

This clonotype was found a few times. The chain joins TRBV6-6 to TRBJ1-1, with D possibly being TRBD1 (5 bases). Between the trimmed V and J ends, which lost 7 bases and 13 bases, there was a span of 19 bases. CDR1 is MNHNY and CDR2 is SVGAGI in the germline V gene (reference sequence). The CDR3 covers 12 residues. The CDR3 bases are TGTGCCAGCACTACAACTCCAGGGTATGATTTCTTT. It yields the protein CASTTTPGYDFF.

This clonotype was seen a handful of times. This chain uses TRBV18 with TRBJ2-1; TRBD1 matches at 9 bases. Per germline, CDR1 KGHSH and CDR2 LQKENI. J was trimmed by 3 bases and V by 4 bases; bases with no gene match: 10. The CDR3 covers 17 residues. Here the CDR3 reads CASSLEQGQGNYNEQFF. DNA for the CDR3: TGTGCCAGCTCACTAGAACAAGGACAGGGGAACTACAATGAGCAGTTCTTC.

The V call is TRBV7-2, the J call TRBJ2-1, with unresolved D. Trimming stripped 6 bases from V and 8 bases from J, with 17 bases between. CDR1 and CDR2 from the germline V gene are SGHTA and FQGNSA. The CDR3 runs 14 residues. The CDR3 DNA is TGTGCCAGCAGTTTAACCCCGAGTTCCGATGAGCAGTTCTTC. The encoded protein is CASSLTPSSDEQFF.

This chain joins TRBV11-2 and TRBJ2-3; 8 bases align to TRBD1. Germline assignment: CDR1 SGHAT and CDR2 FQNNGV. The CDR3 runs 14 residues. Losses at the gene ends were 3 bases for V and 4 bases for J; bases not matched to a gene: 3. CDR3 bases: TGTGCCAGCAGCTTGGACAGGGTTCCAGATACGCAGTATTTT. Translation gives CASSLDRVPDTQYF.

This clonotype was detected only a few times. The gene calls are TRBV20-1 and TRBJ2-1, with a weak D call TRBD2 (6 bases). The germline V gene has CDR1 DFQATT and CDR2 SNEGSKA (reference sequence). Trimming cost V 6 bases and J 9 bases, with 18 bases left between them. The CDR3 runs to 13 residues. DNA for the CDR3: TGCAGTGCCAGTAGCGGTGGGAGGACTGAGCAGTTCTTC. Translating it yields CSASSGGRTEQFF.